The present entry profiles one T cell receptor beta chain with its context. The data were obtained in a study of T cell clusters in autoimmune cytopenias. This CDR3 contains 15 residues. Germline CDR1 reads MNHEY; CDR2 reads SVGEGT. TRB was amplified by touch-down multiplex PCR, primer pools A and B combined. TCRdb reprocessed the multiplex PCR reads, with one entry per CDR3 protein and no DNA. This table lists around 7,000 distinct CDR3 sequences. Each sample's input was around 250 ng genomic DNA, 38,000 or so genome equivalents. This same sample was also taken into another study, of T cell repertoires in aging, cancer and after chemotherapy.

This sequence originates from a human donor in good health. The chain combines TRBV6-2 or TRBV6-3 with TRBJ2-7. Sample: peripheral blood. CDR3: CASSYSARSSYEQYF.